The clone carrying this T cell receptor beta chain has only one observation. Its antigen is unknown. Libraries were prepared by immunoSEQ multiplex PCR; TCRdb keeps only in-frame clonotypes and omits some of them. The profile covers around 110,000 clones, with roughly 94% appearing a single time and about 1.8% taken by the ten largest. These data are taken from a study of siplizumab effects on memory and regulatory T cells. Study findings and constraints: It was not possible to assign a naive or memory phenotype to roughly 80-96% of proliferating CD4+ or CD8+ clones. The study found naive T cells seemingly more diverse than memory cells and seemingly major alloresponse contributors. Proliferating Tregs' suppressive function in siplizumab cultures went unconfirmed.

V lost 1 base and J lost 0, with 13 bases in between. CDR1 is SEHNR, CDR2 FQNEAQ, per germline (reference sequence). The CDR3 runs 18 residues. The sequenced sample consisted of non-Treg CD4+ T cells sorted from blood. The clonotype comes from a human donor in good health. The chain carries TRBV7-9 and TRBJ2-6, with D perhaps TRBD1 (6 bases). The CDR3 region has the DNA TGTGCCAGCAGCTTAGAGTCGACAGGTCCCTCTGGGGCCAACGTCCTGACTTTC. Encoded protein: CASSLESTGPSGANVLTF.